The rows below give T cell receptor beta chains drawn from one sample of a study of cytotoxic CD8 clonotypes in ibrutinib-treated CLL. The method was immunoSEQ multiplex PCR; TCRdb's version includes in-frame clones alone and lacks a portion of them. Of approximately 330,000 clones in the sample, around four fifths are singletons; the top ten hold roughly 7%. The sequences come from PBMCs, collected before ibrutinib treatment. These receptors originate from a human donor with chronic lymphocytic leukemia. The conserved cysteine and the conserved F or W are not part of the CDR3 here. D genes are given only for firm matches. Size tells how often a clone was seen (once, few, many) or the class of an expanded clone, and some rows leave it out.

clone_size d_call v_call cdr3_aa
few - TRBV2 ASASGEATYEQY
- - TRBV4-3 ASSQAAAVDRTEAF
- - TRBV5-4 ASSLVGETQY
- - TRBV29-1 SVEPDYNEQF
- - TRBV30 AYKGVHTQY
- - TRBV5-6 ASSLIGQNYEQY
- TRBD1 TRBV6-5 ASSFGQVEDQPQH
- - TRBV25-1 ASSDSTWALTEAF
- - TRBV2 ASNRGNQPQH
- - TRBV19 ASRAPWETQY
- TRBD1 TRBV7-9 ASSNTRTGGHTEAF
- TRBD1 TRBV9 ASSVAAQGAHEQY
- TRBD2 TRBV7-9 ASRNSGGNTGELF
- TRBD1 TRBV9 ASSDRDRGPYEQY
once TRBD1 TRBV18 ASSPKGQGLT
- - TRBV19 ASRKTTTYEQY